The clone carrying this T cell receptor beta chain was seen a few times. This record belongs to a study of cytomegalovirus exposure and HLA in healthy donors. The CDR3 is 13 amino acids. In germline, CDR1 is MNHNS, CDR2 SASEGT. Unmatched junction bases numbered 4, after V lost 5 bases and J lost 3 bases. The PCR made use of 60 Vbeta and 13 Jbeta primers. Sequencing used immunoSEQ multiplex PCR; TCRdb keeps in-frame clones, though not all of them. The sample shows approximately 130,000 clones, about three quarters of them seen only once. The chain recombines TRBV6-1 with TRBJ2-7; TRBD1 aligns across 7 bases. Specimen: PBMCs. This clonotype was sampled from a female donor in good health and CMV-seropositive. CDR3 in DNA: TGTGCCAGCAGTAACAGGGGTCTCTACGAGCAGTACTTC. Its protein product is CASSNRGLYEQYF.